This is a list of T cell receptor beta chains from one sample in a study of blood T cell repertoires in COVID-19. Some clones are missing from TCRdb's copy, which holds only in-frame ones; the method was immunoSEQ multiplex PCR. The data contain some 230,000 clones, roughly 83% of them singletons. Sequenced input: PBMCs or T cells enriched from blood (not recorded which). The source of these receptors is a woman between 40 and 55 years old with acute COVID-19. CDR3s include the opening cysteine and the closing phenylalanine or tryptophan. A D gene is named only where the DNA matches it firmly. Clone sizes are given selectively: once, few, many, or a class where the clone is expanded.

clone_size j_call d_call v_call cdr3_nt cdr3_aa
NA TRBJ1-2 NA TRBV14 TGTGCCAGCAGCCAGAACAGGGTCGGCTACACCTTC CASSQNRVGYTF
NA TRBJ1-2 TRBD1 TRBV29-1 TGCAGCGTTATGACAGGGCTCGATGGCTACACCTTC CSVMTGLDGYTF
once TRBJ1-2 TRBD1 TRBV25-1 TGTGCCAGTCGGGACAGCCTCTATGGCTACACCTTC CASRDSLYGYTF
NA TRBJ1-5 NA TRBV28 TGTGCCAGCAGTATCTTGGCTAGCAATCAGCCCCAGCATTTT CASSILASNQPQHF
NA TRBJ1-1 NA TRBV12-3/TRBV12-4 TGTGCCAGCAGTTTAGGGGCCAACACTGAAGCTTTCTTT CASSLGANTEAFF
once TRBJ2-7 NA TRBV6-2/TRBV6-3 TGTGCCAGCAGTCCAACAGGGAGATCTAACTACGAGCAGTACTTC CASSPTGRSNYEQYF
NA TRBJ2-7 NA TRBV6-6 TGTGCCAGCAGCGCTAGTCAATACGAGCAGTACTTC CASSASQYEQYF
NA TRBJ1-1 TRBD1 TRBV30 TGTGCCTGGAGGGGGACAGGGTCCGGCACTGAAGCTTTCTTT CAWRGTGSGTEAFF
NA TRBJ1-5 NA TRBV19 TGTGCCAGTAGTCCAGTCCCGGACAGCATTAATCAGCCCCAGCATTTT CASSPVPDSINQPQHF
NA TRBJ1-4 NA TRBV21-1 TGTGCCAGCAGTCGGACAGGGGGCGATTGTGAAAAACTGTTTTTT CASSRTGGDCEKLFF
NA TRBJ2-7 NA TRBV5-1 TGCGCCAGCAGCTTCCAGGGGCAGGTGCAGTACTTC CASSFQGQVQYF
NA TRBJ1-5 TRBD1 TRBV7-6 TGTGCCAGCAGCGTTGGACAGGGAGAAAATCAGCCCCAGCATTTT CASSVGQGENQPQHF
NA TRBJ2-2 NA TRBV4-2 TGTGCCAGCAGCCAATGGACTACCACGAACACCGGGGAGCTGTTTTTT CASSQWTTTNTGELFF
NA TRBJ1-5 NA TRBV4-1 TGCGCCAGCAGCCAAGAGGCCAGGACAAGGGGGCAGCCCCAGCATTTT CASSQEARTRGQPQHF
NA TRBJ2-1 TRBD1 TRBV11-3 TGTGCCAGCAGCCCTACAGGGGGCAATGAGCAGTTCTTC CASSPTGGNEQFF
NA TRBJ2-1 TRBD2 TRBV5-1 TGCGCCAGCAGCATCGGGACTAGCGGGAGCAATGAGCAGTTCTTC CASSIGTSGSNEQFF
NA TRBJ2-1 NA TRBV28 TGTGCCAGCTGGGCGACGATGGGTTACAATGAGCAGTTCTTC CASWATMGYNEQFF
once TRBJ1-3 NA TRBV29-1 TGCAGCGTTGGGCAAAACGGAAACACCATATATTTT CSVGQNGNTIYF
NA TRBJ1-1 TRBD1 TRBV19 TGTGCCAGTAAGAAAACAGGGGTTCCTGAAGCTTTCTTT CASKKTGVPEAFF
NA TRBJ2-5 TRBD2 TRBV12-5 TGTGCTAGTGGTGATTCAGCGGGAGTGAGGCAGACCCAGTACTTC CASGDSAGVRQTQYF
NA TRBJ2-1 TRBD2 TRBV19 TGTGCCAGTAGTATAGTCCCTAGCGGGGGGATCCATGAGCAGTTCTTC CASSIVPSGGIHEQFF
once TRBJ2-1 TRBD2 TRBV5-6 TGTGCCAGCAGCTTGGGCCTTGTGGCTAGCGGCAATGAGCAGTTCTTC CASSLGLVASGNEQFF
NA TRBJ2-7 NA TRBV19 TGTGCCAGTAGTATAGCCCCCGGCAGGGTCTACGAGCAGTACTTC CASSIAPGRVYEQYF
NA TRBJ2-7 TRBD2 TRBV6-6 TGTGCCAGCAGTATGGGACTAGCGGGGACCTACGAGCAGTACTTC CASSMGLAGTYEQYF
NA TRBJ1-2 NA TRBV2 TGTGCCAGCAGTGAAAGGGCAGGGGCGAACTATGGCTACACCTTC CASSERAGANYGYTF
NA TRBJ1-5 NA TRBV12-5 TGTGCTAGTGGTTTCAATAGCAATCAGCCCCAGCATTTT CASGFNSNQPQHF
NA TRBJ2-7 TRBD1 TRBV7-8 TGTGCCAGCAGCTTAGCTGGACAGGACGAGCAGTACTTC CASSLAGQDEQYF
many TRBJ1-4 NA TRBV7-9 TGTGCCAGCGGACTGGGAGGAACTAATGAAAAACTGTTTTTT CASGLGGTNEKLFF
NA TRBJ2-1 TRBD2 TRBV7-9 TGTGCCAGCAGCCCGGGACTAGCGGGGGGGCGGGAGCAGTTCTTC CASSPGLAGGREQFF
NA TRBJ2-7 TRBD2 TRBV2 TGTGCCACCAGCGGGGGGCCTTACGAGCAGTACTTC CATSGGPYEQYF
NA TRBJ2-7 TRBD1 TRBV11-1 TGTGCCAGCAGCTTAGGGCCCGGGACAGCCTACGAGCAGTACTTC CASSLGPGTAYEQYF
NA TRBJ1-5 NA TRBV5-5 TGTGCCAGCAGCTCGGAGTTTAGCAATCAGCCCCAGCATTTT CASSSEFSNQPQHF
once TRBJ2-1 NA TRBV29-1 TGCAGCGTTGAAGAGGGGAGCAATGAGCAGTTCTTC CSVEEGSNEQFF
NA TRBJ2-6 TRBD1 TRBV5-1 TGCGCCAGCAGCGCCCGACAGGGTAGCTCTGGGGCCAACGTCCTGACTTTC CASSARQGSSGANVLTF
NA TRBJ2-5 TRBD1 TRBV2 TGTGCCAGCAGTGGCCCGACACCCGGGGACAGGGTCCAAGAGACCCAGTACTTC CASSGPTPGDRVQETQYF
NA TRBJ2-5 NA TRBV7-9 TGTGCCAGCAGCCCGGACAGACAAGAGACCCAGTACTTC CASSPDRQETQYF
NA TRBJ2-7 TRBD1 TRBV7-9 TGTGCCAGCAGCTACCCCCGGACAGGGGTGGACGAGCAGTACTTC CASSYPRTGVDEQYF
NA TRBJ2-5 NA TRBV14 TGTGCCAGCAGCCGCCTCTTAGGGACAACCCAAGAGACCCAGTACTTC CASSRLLGTTQETQYF
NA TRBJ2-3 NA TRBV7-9 TGTGCCAGCAGCTCCCTCACGGTTAGCACAGATACGCAGTATTTT CASSSLTVSTDTQYF
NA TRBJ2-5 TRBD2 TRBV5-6 TGTGCCAGCAGCTTGAGACTAGCACCCCTTCGGAGAGAGACCCAGTACTTC CASSLRLAPLRRETQYF
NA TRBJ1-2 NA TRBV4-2 TGTGCCAGCAGCCAAGATACTGACTATGGCTACACCTTC CASSQDTDYGYTF
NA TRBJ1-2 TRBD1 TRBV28 TGTGCCAGCAGTGGTCAGTCCCGAGCAGGGGGATATAACTATGGCTACACCTTC CASSGQSRAGGYNYGYTF
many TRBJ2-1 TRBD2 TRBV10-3 TGTGCCATCCGGACTAGCGGCAATGAGCAGTTCTTC CAIRTSGNEQFF
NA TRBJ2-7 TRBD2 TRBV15 TGTGCCACCCGTACTAGCGGGGGTTCCTACGAGCAGTACTTC CATRTSGGSYEQYF
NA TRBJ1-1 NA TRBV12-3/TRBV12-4 TGTGCCAGCAGTTTCCCAGGGTCTAGAGCTTTCTTT CASSFPGSRAFF